Listed below are T cell receptor beta chains from one sample, sequenced in a study of tumor-infiltrating lymphocytes in primary liver carcinoma. TCRdb reprocessed the multiplex PCR reads with MiXCR, giving one entry per CDR3 protein. This repertoire shows approximately 24,000 distinct CDR3 sequences, 60% to 85% found once; its top ten account for roughly half. The source material was liver tumor tissue from sampling region 3. Source of these receptors: a man in his forties with primary liver carcinoma and hepatitis B virus infection. Each CDR3 is given without its conserved first and last residue.

ASSKTPGNTIY	TRBV6-7	TRBJ1-3
PSSHSGLPWGQY	TRBV7-9	TRBJ2-7
AWSAPWGNQPQH	TRBV30	TRBJ1-5
ASSFDGGHRGYI	TRBV5-1	TRBJ1-2
ASDEQYGYT	TRBV11-2	TRBJ1-2
SVEREGQNTHY	TRBV29-1	TRBJ2-3
ASNAGQTVGQY	TRBV10-1	TRBJ2-7
ACLEPDSQETQY	TRBV30	TRBJ2-5
AISLAAGTGKTEAF	TRBV5-5	TRBJ1-1
ARSLRGQETQY	TRBV5-4	TRBJ2-5
ASSFMTNGTYEQY	TRBV5-6	TRBJ2-7
ASSSGGPGQKVHGYI	TRBV12-3/TRBV12-4	TRBJ1-2
ASSQGVAGGGETQY	TRBV4-3	TRBJ2-5
ATSLGVHTDKQY	TRBV5-1	TRBJ2-3
ASSLYRPVSEQF	TRBV11-2	TRBJ2-1
ASSTRDNSYEQH	TRBV6-5	TRBJ2-7
ASNYWTTYKQY	TRBV6-2/TRBV6-3	TRBJ2-7
ASSLAAGTGRTGVF	TRBV5-5	TRBJ1-1
ASSFSSRTQY	TRBV5-4	TRBJ2-5
VYLERDSQETQY	TRBV30	TRBJ2-5
ASSRPGIPVYDQN	TRBV6-2/TRBV6-3	TRBJ2-7
ARSAGQTVGEY	TRBV10-1	TRBJ2-7
VSRLDMGITGELF	TRBV2	TRBJ2-2
VSNQDMGRGGGYT	TRBV4-2	TRBJ1-2
ASSSPTSGRGNEQF	TRBV7-9	TRBJ2-1
VSSLSLAGETQY	TRBV11-2	TRBJ2-5
ASKSYEEIDKQY	TRBV6-2/TRBV6-3	TRBJ2-3
ASSTGTSGTDAQC	TRBV11-2	TRBJ2-3
ASSEPYRTYEQY	TRBV10-2	TRBJ2-7
ASRNTPGGTNEKLF	TRBV11-2	TRBJ1-4
AGSAGTFNDKLF	TRBV6-6	TRBJ1-4
ASSREPETQY	TRBV6-1	TRBJ2-5
ASDPGQGAIYEQY	TRBV10-2	TRBJ2-7
ASSPELAGGAGEQF	TRBV11-2	TRBJ2-1
ASSFQGTTDTQY	TRBV7-2	TRBJ2-3
ASILDRFANEKLF	TRBV11-2	TRBJ1-4
ASSPPQLSYVQY	TRBV18	TRBJ2-7
ASRWGQGVAYEQY	TRBV5-1	TRBJ2-7
SVVLAGAFYEHY	TRBV29-1	TRBJ2-7
AGSPLVGLAGPTNTGELF	TRBV6-6	TRBJ2-2
SATDLFGTSQSLAKNIQY	TRBV20-1	TRBJ2-4
ASSSAAGVVNERF	TRBV11-2	TRBJ2-1
ASSYVGNNEKPF	TRBV6-5	TRBJ1-4
ATSRGQGSNQPRH	TRBV5-1	TRBJ1-5
ASSLIGSGDSYELY	TRBV12-3/TRBV12-4	TRBJ2-7
ASSMGTGGFCEQY	TRBV12-3/TRBV12-4	TRBJ2-7
ASSLALGGVNTGELF	TRBV11-2	TRBJ2-2
ASSLGSVSTDMQY	TRBV5-6	TRBJ2-3
ASSLHSPGTSGFNEQF	TRBV11-3	TRBJ2-1
NVDRDFQGTQY	TRBV29-1	TRBJ2-5
ASSQSLTEPLHEQY	TRBV4-1	TRBJ2-7
AGSHGQGNSPHH	TRBV4-1	TRBJ1-6
VSSGGAGGIGQY	TRBV6-6	TRBJ2-7
ASSLGERVNEKLF	TRBV12-3/TRBV12-4	TRBJ1-4